This passage covers 19 T cell receptor beta chains from one sample sequenced in a study of cytomegalovirus exposure and HLA in healthy donors. PCR employed 60 Vbeta and 13 Jbeta primers. The table came from immunoSEQ multiplex PCR; TCRdb's copy has only in-frame clones and leaves some out. The sample contains 100,000 to 150,000 clones, approximately 82% of which appear only once. Sample: PBMCs. These receptors originate from a man aged 35 to 55 in good health and CMV-seronegative.

The CDR3 DNA follows: TGCGCCAGCAGCCAAGATAGGACTAGCGTAAGGTCCGGGGAGCTGTTTTTT. Its translation is CASSQDRTSVRSGELFF. V usage is TRBV4-3 and J usage is TRBJ2-2; TRBD2 matches at 9 bases. Germline V CDR1 and CDR2: LGHNA, YSLEER. The ends lost 0 bases at V and 6 bases at J; junction bases unmatched: 8. The CDR3 runs 17 residues.

The chain combines TRBV5-6 with TRBJ1-2; 7 bases are a match to TRBD1. Germline V CDR1 and CDR2: SGHDT, YYEEEE. This CDR3 is built from 12 residues. The ends lost 4 bases at V and 9 bases at J; junction bases unmatched: 6. The CDR3 DNA reads as TGTGCCAGCAGCGCCGACAGGGCGAGCTACACCTTC. It yields the protein CASSADRASYTF.

About this clone: This sample also contains other DNA sequences that code for the same CDR3. The CDR3 protein is CASSLGPTYEQYF. CDR3 bases: TGTGCCAGCAGCTTAGGGCCCACCTACGAGCAGTACTTC. The chain links TRBV11-1 to TRBJ2-7; no clear D. Trimming pared 1 base from V and 2 bases from J, leaving 6 bases between. This CDR3 is 13 amino acids long. The germline gives CDR1 SGHAT, CDR2 FQDESV (reference sequence).

This clone was seen a single time. The CDR3 spells CASSRGLDEAFF. CDR3 sequence (DNA): TGTGCCAGCAGCAGGGGGCTGGATGAAGCTTTCTTT. The chain carries TRBV28 and TRBJ1-1; TRBD1 matches at 8 bases. J lost 7 bases, V lost 6 bases, and 4 bases had no gene match. There are 12 residues in the CDR3. The germline gives CDR1 MDHEN, CDR2 SYDVKM.

This rearrangement joins TRBV5-1 to TRBJ2-7; 8 bases are shared with TRBD2. Trimming cost V 0 bases and J 0 bases; bases outside gene matches: 2. Germline loops: CDR1 SGHRS, CDR2 YFSETQ. The CDR3 covers 15 residues. The CDR3 is CASSLAGGFSYEQYF. The CDR3 nucleotides read TGCGCCAGCAGCTTGGCGGGGGGGTTCTCCTACGAGCAGTACTTC.

The CDR3 sequence: CASSLVSGVQETQYF. CDR3 DNA sequence: TGTGCCAGCAGCTTAGTTAGCGGGGTGCAAGAGACCCAGTACTTC. The chain recombines TRBV7-3 with TRBJ2-5, with 8 bases matching TRBD2. This CDR3 has 15 residues. J gave up 2 bases and V 2 bases, and 4 bases lay outside the gene matches. From germline, CDR1 is SGHTA and CDR2 FQGTGA. Looking up the rest from reference TRBV7-3 and TRBJ2-5 gives the full variable domain: GAGVSQTPSNKVTEKGKYVELRCDPISGHTALYWYRQSLGQGPEFLIYFQGTGAADDSGLPNDRFFAVRPEGSVSTLKIQRTERGDSAVYLCASSLVSGVQETQYFGPGTRLLVL.

The rearrangement uses TRBV13 and TRBJ2-5, with TRBD2 matching over 15 bases. Germline V gene lookup returns CDR1 PRHDT and CDR2 FYEKMQ (reference sequence). V trimming: 4 bases; J trimming: 0 bases; junction bases outside the gene matches: 6. The CDR3 is made up of 18 amino acids. The CDR3 loop is CASSWTSGRAMDQETQYF. The CDR3 bases are TGTGCCAGCAGCTGGACTAGCGGGAGGGCCATGGACCAAGAGACCCAGTACTTC. Variable domain in full (rest from reference TRBV13 and TRBJ2-5): AAGVIQSPRHLIKEKRETATLKCYPIPRHDTVYWYQQGPGQDPQFLISFYEKMQSDKGSIPDRFSAQQFSDYHSELNMSSLELGDSALYFCASSWTSGRAMDQETQYFGPGTRLLVL.

The chain carries TRBV6-4 and TRBJ2-5, with 9 positions matching TRBD2. Germline V gene lookup returns CDR1 MRHNA and CDR2 SNTAGT. V was pared by 0 bases and J by 7 bases, with 9 bases of the junction left unmatched. The CDR3 runs 16 residues. CDR3 amino acids: CASSDSRRGGRGTQYF. DNA of the CDR3: TGTGCCAGCAGTGACTCACGGAGAGGCGGGAGGGGGACCCAGTACTTC.

The rearrangement uses TRBV30 and TRBJ2-7, with D possibly TRBD2 on 7 matching bases. Germline V gene sequence: CDR1 GTSNPN, CDR2 SVGIG (reference sequence). The CDR3 sequence is 13 residues long. The CDR3 loop reads CASDGGLGDEQYF. DNA of the CDR3: TGTGCATCGGACGGGGGGCTTGGCGACGAGCAGTACTTC. Together with reference TRBV30 and TRBJ2-7, the CDR3 gives the full variable domain: SQTIHQWPATLVQPVGSPLSLECTVEGTSNPNLYWYRQAAGRGLQLLFYSVGIGQISSEVPQNLSASRPQDRQFILSSKKLLLSDSGFYLCASDGGLGDEQYFGPGTRLTVT.

The CDR3 spells CASSLWPAGENEQYF. The CDR3 DNA reads as TGCGCCAGCAGCCTCTGGCCCGCTGGGGAGAACGAGCAGTACTTC. The chain joins TRBV5-1 to TRBJ2-7; perhaps TRBD2 as D (5 bases). V lost 4 bases and J 5 bases, leaving 19 bases between the germline ends. Germline-derived CDR1 and CDR2 are SGHRS and YFSETQ. CDR3 length equals 15 residues.

The DNA for the CDR3 is TGTGCCAGCAGCTTAGGGCATGCAGGTTCGGTCACAGATACGCAGTATTTT. Protein sequence: CASSLGHAGSVTDTQYF. The chain uses TRBV7-9 and TRBJ2-3; D not certain. The germline V gene encodes CDR1 SEHNR and CDR2 FQNEAQ (reference sequence). The germline V and J ends were trimmed by 1 base and 2 bases, with 16 bases remaining between them. CDR3 length: 17 amino acids.

The chain employs TRBV9 and TRBJ2-3; D remains ambiguous. Germline V gene data show CDR1 as SGDLS and CDR2 as YYNGEE. Trimming stripped 0 bases from V and 1 base from J, with 3 bases between. The CDR3 totals 13 residues. As DNA, the CDR3 is TGTGCCAGCAGCGTAGGAGGCACAGATACGCAGTATTTT. Protein product: CASSVGGTDTQYF.

The CDR3 region has the DNA TGTGCCAGCACCCGAGGACAGGGGACGAATGAGCAGTTCTTC. Translated: CASTRGQGTNEQFF. This chain connects TRBV27 to TRBJ2-1, with TRBD1 identical over 9 bases. This CDR3 region has 14 residues. The V and J ends lost 7 bases and 7 bases, in that order; junction bases with no gene match: 8. CDR1 MNHEY and CDR2 SMNVEV come from the germline V gene (reference sequence).

The chain uses TRBV6-5 and TRBJ1-3; 7 nucleotides line up with TRBD1. Germline CDR1 is MNHEY and CDR2 is SVGAGI. The V segment lost 6 bases and the J segment 4 bases; nucleotides outside the gene matches: 6. The CDR3 runs to 14 residues. The CDR3 loop is CASSPGQHGNTIYF. The CDR3 nucleotides are TGTGCCAGCAGCCCGGGACAGCACGGAAACACCATATATTTT.

This clone turned up a few times. The chain couples TRBV7-9 to TRBJ1-5; the D gene is possibly TRBD1 (6 bases). The ends were cut back, 11 bases at V and 2 bases at J, with 16 bases in the middle. The CDR3 loop spans 14 amino acids. The germline V gene has CDR1 SEHNR and CDR2 FQNEAQ (reference sequence). CDR3 residues: CASGGANGNQPQHF. The DNA of the CDR3 is TGTGCCTCCGGGGGGGCAAATGGCAATCAGCCCCAGCATTTT.

This clone was picked up one time. The chain carries TRBV2 and TRBJ1-3; 10 bases fit TRBD1. The CDR3 is made up of 16 amino acids. The V gene end was trimmed by 7 bases and the J gene end by 2 bases; junction bases not matched to a gene: 8. Germline V gene data show CDR1 as SNHLY and CDR2 as FYNNEI. CDR3 amino acids: CASIRTGTGAGNTIYF. The CDR3 DNA reads TGTGCCAGCATTCGTACCGGGACAGGGGCTGGAAACACCATATATTTT.

The J gene is TRBJ1-2, the V gene TRBV6-1, with a possible D match to TRBD1 (5 bases). CDR1 and CDR2 (germline): MNHNS, SASEGT. V was cut by 1 base and J by 8 bases, with 14 bases left in between. The CDR3 runs to 14 residues. The CDR3 coding sequence is TGTGCCAGCAGTGAAGGGACATCTAAGGAGGGCTACACCTTC. This codes for CASSEGTSKEGYTF.

This sequence joins TRBV6-1 and TRBJ2-1; 8 positions match TRBD2. Trimming at V came to 3 bases and at J to 4 bases, leaving 2 bases not matched to a gene. This CDR3 is 14 amino acids long. Germline V gene lookup returns CDR1 MNHNS and CDR2 SASEGT. The CDR3 DNA is TGTGCCAGCAGTGATTTAGCGGGGTACAATGAGCAGTTCTTC. This sequence encodes CASSDLAGYNEQFF.

This chain uses TRBV7-2 with TRBJ1-3; 8 positions agree with TRBD1. Germline V gene sequence: CDR1 SGHTA, CDR2 FQGNSA. There are 17 residues in the CDR3. V lost 5 bases and J lost 0; bases outside the gene matches: 9. As DNA, the CDR3 is TGTGCCAGCAGCCCCGGACAGGGACGGTACTCTGGAAACACCATATATTTT. It translates to CASSPGQGRYSGNTIYF. The full variable domain, its missing parts supplied by reference TRBV7-2 and TRBJ1-3, is GAGVSQSPSNKVTEKGKDVELRCDPISGHTALYWYRQSLGQGLEFLIYFQGNSAPDKSGLPSDRFSAERTGGSVSTLTIQRTQQEDSAVYLCASSPGQGRYSGNTIYFGEGSWLTVV.